The entry below describes one T cell receptor beta chain. The CDR3 consists of 16 residues. Germline V lookup: CDR1 SGHVS, CDR2 FQNEAQ. After removal of 6 bases from V and 0 bases from J, the junction contained 7 bases not matched to a gene. This record comes from a study of tumor-infiltrating lymphocytes in oesophageal squamous cell carcinoma. TCRdb used MiXCR to reprocess the PCR reads, holding one entry per CDR3 protein. The data contain some 10,000 distinct CDR3 sequences, approximately 60% of them singletons. The sequence derives from a male donor with esophageal squamous cell carcinoma. Material for sequencing was esophageal tumor tissue. The gene calls are TRBV7-8 and TRBJ2-1; 8 bases are shared with TRBD1. CDR3 nucleotides: TGTGCCAGCAGACCCCGAACAGGGGGCTCCTACAATGAGCAGTTCTTC. This encodes CASRPRTGGSYNEQFF.